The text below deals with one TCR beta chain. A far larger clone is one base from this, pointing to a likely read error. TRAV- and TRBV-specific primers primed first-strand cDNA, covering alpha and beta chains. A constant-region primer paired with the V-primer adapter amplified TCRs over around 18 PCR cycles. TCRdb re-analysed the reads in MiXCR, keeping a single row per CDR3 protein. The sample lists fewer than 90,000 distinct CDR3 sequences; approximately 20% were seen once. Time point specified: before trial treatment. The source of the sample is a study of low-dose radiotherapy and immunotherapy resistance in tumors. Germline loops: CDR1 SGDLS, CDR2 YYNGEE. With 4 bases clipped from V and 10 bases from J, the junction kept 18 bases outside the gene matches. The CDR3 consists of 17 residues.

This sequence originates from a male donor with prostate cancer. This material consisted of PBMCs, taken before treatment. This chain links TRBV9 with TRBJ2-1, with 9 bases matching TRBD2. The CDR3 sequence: CASSPGGSGSGGREQFF. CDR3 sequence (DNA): TGTGCCAGCAGCCCAGGAGGTAGCGGGAGTGGAGGGCGCGAGCAGTTCTTC.